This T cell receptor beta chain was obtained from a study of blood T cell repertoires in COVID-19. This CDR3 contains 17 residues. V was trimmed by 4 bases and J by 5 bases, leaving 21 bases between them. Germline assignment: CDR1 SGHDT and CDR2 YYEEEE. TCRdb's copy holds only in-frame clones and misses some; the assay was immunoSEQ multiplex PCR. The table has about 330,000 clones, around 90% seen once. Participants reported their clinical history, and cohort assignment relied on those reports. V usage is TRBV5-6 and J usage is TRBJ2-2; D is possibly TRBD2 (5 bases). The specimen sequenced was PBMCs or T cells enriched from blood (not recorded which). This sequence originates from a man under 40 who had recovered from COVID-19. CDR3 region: CASSPRSRGFRTGELFF. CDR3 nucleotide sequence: TGTGCCAGCAGCCCCCGGAGTAGAGGGTTTCGGACCGGGGAGCTGTTTTTT.